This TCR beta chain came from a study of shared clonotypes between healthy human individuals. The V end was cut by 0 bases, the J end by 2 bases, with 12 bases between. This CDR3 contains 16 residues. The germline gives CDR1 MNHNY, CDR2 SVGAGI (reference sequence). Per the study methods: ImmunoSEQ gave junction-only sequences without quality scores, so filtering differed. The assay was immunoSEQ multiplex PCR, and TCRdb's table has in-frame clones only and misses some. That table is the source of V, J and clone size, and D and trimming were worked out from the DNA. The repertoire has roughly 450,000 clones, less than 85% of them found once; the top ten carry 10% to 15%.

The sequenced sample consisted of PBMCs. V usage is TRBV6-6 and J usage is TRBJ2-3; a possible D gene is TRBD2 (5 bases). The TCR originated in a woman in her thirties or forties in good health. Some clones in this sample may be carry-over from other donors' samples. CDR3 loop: CASSYSDPRATDTQYF. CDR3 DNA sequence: TGTGCCAGCAGTTACTCGGACCCGCGGGCCACAGATACGCAGTATTTT.